Here is one T cell receptor beta chain with its context. This sample was included in a study of technical replicates of blood from a few donors. Profiled with immunoSEQ multiplex PCR; TCRdb holds only in-frame clones, not every one. Here the sample spans 100,000 or so clones, around 96% being singletons. Germline values: CDR1 LNHDA, CDR2 SQIVND (reference sequence). The J segment lost 6 bases and the V segment lost 4 bases, leaving 9 bases of the junction unmatched. The CDR3 runs 16 residues. Sequences were obtained from T cells isolated from PBMCs. J is TRBJ2-2 and V is TRBV19; 9 bases match TRBD1. The receptor was isolated from a human donor in good health. This chain's CDR3 is CASSRTGVIFSGELFF. Here the CDR3 DNA reads TGTGCCAGTAGTAGGACAGGGGTTATTTTTTCCGGGGAGCTGTTTTTT.